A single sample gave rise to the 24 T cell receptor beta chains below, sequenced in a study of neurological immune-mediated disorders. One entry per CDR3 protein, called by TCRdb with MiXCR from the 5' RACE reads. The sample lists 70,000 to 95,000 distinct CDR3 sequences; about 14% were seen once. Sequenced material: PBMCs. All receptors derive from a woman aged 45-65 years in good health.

CDR3 sequence: CASSSIGTSDQPQHF. CDR3 nucleotide sequence: TGTGCCAGCAGTTCCATCGGGACTTCTGATCAGCCCCAGCATTTT. The rearrangement joins TRBV6-6 to TRBJ1-5; possible D gene TRBD1, 5 bases. CDR1 and CDR2 from the germline V gene are MNHNY and SVGAGI (reference sequence). The length of the CDR3 is 15 residues. Trimming took off 4 bases at V and 5 bases at J, with 15 bases between the two ends.

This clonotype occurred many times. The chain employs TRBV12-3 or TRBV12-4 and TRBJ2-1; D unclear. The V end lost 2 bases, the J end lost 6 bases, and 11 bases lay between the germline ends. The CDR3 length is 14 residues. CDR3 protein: CASSLSLPANEQFF. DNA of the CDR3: TGTGCCAGCAGTTTATCGTTGCCAGCCAATGAGCAGTTCTTC.

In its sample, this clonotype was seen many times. CDR3 DNA: TGTGCCAGCAGCTCCAACAGGGGAAAAGAGACCCAGTACTTC. It codes for CASSSNRGKETQYF. The V call is TRBV7-2, the J call TRBJ2-5; TRBD1 matches at 7 bases. Germline V gene sequence: CDR1 SGHTA, CDR2 FQGNSA. J was trimmed by 3 bases and V by 4 bases; bases with no gene match: 5. The CDR3 consists of 14 residues.

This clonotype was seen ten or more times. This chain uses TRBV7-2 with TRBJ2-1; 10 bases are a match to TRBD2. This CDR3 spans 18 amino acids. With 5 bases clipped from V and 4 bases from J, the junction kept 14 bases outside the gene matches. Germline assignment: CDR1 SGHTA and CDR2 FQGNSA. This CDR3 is CASSPHRGAGGKYNEQFF. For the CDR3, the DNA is TGTGCCAGCAGCCCCCATCGGGGAGCGGGGGGGAAATACAATGAGCAGTTCTTC. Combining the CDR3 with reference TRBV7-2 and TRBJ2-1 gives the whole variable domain GAGVSQSPSNKVTEKGKDVELRCDPISGHTALYWYRQSLGQGLEFLIYFQGNSAPDKSGLPSDRFSAERTGGSVSTLTIQRTQQEDSAVYLCASSPHRGAGGKYNEQFFGPGTRLTVL.

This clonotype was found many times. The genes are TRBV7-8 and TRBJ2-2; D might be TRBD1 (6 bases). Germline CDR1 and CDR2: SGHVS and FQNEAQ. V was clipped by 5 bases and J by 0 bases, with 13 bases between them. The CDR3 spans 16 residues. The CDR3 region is CASSPWTATNTGELFF. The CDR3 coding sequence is TGTGCCAGCAGCCCTTGGACAGCCACGAACACCGGGGAGCTGTTTTTT.

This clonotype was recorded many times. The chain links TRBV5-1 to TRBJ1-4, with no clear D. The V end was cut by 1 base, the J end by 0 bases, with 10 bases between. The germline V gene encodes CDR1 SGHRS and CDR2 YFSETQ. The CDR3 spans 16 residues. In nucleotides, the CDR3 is TGCGCCAGCAGCTTGACCCCCCAGTCAACTAATGAAAAACTGTTTTTT. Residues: CASSLTPQSTNEKLFF. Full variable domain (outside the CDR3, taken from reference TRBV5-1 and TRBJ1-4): KAGVTQTPRYLIKTRGQQVTLSCSPISGHRSVSWYQQTPGQGLQFLFEYFSETQRNKGNFPGRFSGRQFSNSRSEMNVSTLELGDSALYLCASSLTPQSTNEKLFFGSGTQLSVL.

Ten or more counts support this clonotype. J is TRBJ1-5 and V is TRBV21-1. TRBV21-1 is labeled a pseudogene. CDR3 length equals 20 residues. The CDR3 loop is CASSKNTLVGGALQDQPQHF. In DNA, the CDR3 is TGTGCCAGCAGCAAAAATACGTTAGTAGGGGGGGCTCTCCAAGATCAGCCCCAGCATTTT.

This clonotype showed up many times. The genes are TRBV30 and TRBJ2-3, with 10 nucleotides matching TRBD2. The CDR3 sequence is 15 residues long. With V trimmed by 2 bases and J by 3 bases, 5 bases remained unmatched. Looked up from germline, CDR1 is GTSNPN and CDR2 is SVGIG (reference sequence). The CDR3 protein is CAWSKLAGVTDTQYF. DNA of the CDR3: TGTGCCTGGAGTAAGCTAGCGGGGGTTACAGATACGCAGTATTTT.

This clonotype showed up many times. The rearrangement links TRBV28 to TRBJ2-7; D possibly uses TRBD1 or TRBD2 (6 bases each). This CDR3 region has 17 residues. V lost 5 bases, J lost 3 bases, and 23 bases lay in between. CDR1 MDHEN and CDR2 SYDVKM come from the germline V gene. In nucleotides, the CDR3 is TGTGCCAGCAGTAACACCAAGGGTAGGGGGGTTATCTACGAGCAGTACTTC. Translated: CASSNTKGRGVIYEQYF. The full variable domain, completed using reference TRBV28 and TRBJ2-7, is DVKVTQSSRYLVKRTGEKVFLECVQDMDHENMFWYRQDPGLGLRLIYFSYDVKMKEKGDIPEGYSVSREKKERFSLILESASTNQTSMYLCASSNTKGRGVIYEQYFGPGTRLTVT.

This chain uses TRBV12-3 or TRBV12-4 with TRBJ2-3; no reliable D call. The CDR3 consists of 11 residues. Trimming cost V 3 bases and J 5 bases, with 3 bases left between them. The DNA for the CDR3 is TGTGCCAGCAGTTTTAAAGATACGCAGTATTTT. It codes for CASSFKDTQYF.

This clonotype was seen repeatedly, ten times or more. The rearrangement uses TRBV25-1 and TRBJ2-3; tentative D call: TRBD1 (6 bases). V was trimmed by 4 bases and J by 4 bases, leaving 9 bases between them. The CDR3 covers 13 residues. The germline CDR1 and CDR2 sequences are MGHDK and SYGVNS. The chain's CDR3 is CASSGRQADTQYF. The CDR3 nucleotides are TGTGCCAGCAGTGGGCGACAGGCAGATACGCAGTATTTT.

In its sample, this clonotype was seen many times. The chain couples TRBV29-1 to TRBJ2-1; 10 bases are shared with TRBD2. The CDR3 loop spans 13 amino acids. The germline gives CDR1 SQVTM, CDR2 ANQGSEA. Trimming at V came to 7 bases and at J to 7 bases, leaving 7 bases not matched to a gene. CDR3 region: CSAPISGRNEQFF. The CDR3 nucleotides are TGCAGCGCTCCCATTAGCGGGAGGAATGAGCAGTTCTTC.

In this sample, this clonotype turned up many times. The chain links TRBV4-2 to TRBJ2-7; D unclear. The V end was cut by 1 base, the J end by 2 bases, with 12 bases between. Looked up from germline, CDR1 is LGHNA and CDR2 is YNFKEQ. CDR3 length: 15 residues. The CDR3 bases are TGTGCCAGCAGCCAAGTGGCCTTGAGAACCTACGAGCAGTACTTC. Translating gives CASSQVALRTYEQYF.

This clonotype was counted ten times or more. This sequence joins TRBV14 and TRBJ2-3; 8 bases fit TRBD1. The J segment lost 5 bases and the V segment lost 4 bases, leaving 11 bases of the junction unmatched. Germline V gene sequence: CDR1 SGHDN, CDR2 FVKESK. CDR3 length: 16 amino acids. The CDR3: CASSPIRQGAGDTQYF. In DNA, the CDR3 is TGTGCCAGCAGCCCAATACGCCAGGGGGCAGGAGATACGCAGTATTTT.

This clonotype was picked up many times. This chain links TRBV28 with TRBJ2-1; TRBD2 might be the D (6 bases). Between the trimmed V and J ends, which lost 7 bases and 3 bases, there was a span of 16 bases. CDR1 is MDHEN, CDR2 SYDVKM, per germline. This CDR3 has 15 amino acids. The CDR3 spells CASTQPTSGYNEQFF. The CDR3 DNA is TGTGCCAGCACCCAGCCGACTAGTGGCTACAATGAGCAGTTCTTC.

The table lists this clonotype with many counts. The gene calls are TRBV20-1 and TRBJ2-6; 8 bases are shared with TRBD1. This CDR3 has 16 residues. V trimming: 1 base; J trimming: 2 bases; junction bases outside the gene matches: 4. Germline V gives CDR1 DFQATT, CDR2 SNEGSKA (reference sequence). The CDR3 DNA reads TGCAGTGCTAGAGTCCCAGGGGGCGCTGGGGCCAACGTCCTGACTTTC. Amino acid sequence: CSARVPGGAGANVLTF.

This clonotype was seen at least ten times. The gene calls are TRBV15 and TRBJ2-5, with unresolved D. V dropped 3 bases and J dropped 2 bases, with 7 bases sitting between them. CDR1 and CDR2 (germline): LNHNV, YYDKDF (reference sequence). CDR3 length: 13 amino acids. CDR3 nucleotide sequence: TGTGCCACCAGCAGGGAGATACAAGAGACCCAGTACTTC. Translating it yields CATSREIQETQYF.

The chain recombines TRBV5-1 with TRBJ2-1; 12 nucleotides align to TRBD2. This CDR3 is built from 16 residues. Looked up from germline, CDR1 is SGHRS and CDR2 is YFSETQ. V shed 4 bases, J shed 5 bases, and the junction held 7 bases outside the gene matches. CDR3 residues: CASSLDTSGRHNEQFF. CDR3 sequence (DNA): TGCGCCAGCAGCCTCGATACTAGCGGGAGGCACAATGAGCAGTTCTTC.

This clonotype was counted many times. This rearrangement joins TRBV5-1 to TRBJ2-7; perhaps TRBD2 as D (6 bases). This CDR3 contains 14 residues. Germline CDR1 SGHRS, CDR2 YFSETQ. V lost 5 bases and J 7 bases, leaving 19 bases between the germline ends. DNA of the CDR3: TGCGCCAGCAGGCCCACCTTCGGTAGCGGAGAGCAGTACTTC. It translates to CASRPTFGSGEQYF.

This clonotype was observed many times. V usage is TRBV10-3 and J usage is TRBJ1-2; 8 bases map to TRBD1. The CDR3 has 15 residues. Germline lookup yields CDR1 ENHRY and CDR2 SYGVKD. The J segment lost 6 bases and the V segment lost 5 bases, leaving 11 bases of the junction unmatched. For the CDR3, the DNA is TGTGCCATCAGTCTATCCGGACAGGGTGCAAATGGCTACACCTTC. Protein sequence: CAISLSGQGANGYTF.

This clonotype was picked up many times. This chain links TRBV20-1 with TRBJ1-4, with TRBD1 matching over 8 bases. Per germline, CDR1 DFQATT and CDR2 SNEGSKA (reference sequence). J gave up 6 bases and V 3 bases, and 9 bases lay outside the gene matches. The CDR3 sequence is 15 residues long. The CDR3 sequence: CSARPTDRVDEKLFF. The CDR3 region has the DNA TGCAGTGCTAGGCCCACGGACAGGGTAGATGAAAAACTGTTTTTT.

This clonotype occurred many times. The CDR3, as DNA: TGTGCCAGCACCCTTGCCCCTTCCTACAATGAGCAGTTCTTC. It yields the protein CASTLAPSYNEQFF. The chain uses TRBV9 and TRBJ2-1; no clear D gene. The CDR3 has 14 residues. Germline CDR1 is SGDLS and CDR2 is YYNGEE. Trimming removed 6 bases from V and 1 base from J, with 11 bases in between.

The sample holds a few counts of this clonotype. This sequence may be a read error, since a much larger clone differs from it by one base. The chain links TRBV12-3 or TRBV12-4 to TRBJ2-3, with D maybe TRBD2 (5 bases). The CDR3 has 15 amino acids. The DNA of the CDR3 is TGTGCCAGCAGTTTCCGGGGAGCTAGCACAGATGCGCAGTATTTT. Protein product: CASSFRGASTDAQYF.

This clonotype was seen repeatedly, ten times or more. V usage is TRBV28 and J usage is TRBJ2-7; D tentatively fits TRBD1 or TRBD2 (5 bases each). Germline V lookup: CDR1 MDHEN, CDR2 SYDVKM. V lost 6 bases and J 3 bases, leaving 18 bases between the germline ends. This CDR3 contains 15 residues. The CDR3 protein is CASSQTSGPRYEQYF. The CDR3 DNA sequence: TGTGCCAGCAGCCAGACATCGGGACCTCGCTACGAGCAGTACTTC. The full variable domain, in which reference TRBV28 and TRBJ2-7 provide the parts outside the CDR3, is DVKVTQSSRYLVKRTGEKVFLECVQDMDHENMFWYRQDPGLGLRLIYFSYDVKMKEKGDIPEGYSVSREKKERFSLILESASTNQTSMYLCASSQTSGPRYEQYFGPGTRLTVT.